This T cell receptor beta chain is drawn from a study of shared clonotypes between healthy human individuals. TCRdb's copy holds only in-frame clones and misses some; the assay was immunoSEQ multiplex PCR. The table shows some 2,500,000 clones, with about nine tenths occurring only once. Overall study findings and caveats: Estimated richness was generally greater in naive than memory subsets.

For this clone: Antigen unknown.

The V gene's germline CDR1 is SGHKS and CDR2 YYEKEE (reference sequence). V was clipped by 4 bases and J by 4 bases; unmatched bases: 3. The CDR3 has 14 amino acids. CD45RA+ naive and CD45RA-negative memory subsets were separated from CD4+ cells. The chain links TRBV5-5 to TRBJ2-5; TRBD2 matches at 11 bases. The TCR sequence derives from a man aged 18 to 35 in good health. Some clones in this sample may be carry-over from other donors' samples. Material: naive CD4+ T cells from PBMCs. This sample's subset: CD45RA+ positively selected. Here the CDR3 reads CASSPLAGAETQYF. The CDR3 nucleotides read TGTGCCAGCAGCCCACTAGCGGGAGCAGAGACCCAGTACTTC.